This T cell receptor beta chain was recorded in a study of post-analysis software for immune sequencing data. Study context: Clinical courses comprised relapsing-remitting, secondary progressive and progressive-relapsing multiple sclerosis. Study-level results: Same-batch samples co-clustered strongly by F measure. In patients, five TRBV segments were more frequent than in controls, with TRBV5-6, TRBV5-1 and TRBV20-1 among them.

Unique molecular identifiers were built into the TCR beta cDNA libraries. TCRdb analysed the PCR reads with MiXCR anew, one entry per CDR3 protein. The sample comprises about 820,000 distinct CDR3 sequences, about 53% of which are singletons, and approximately 4.5% rests with the top ten. V gave up 5 bases and J gave up 6 bases; unmatched junction bases: 12. The CDR3 is 15 residues long. Germline loops: CDR1 SEHNR, CDR2 FQNEAQ (reference sequence). To note about this clonotype: As yet, its antigen is unknown.

The specimen sequenced was blood. The chain employs TRBV7-9 and TRBJ2-7; 8 bases fit TRBD1. This receptor was obtained from a girl aged 10 to 17 with multiple sclerosis. CDR3 coding DNA: TGTGCCAGCAGCGGACAGGGCTTGGTCTCGGGCGAGCAGTACTTC. Protein: CASSGQGLVSGEQYF.